The 30 T cell receptor beta chains below were found in one sample sequenced in a study of T cells in Graves' hyperthyroidism and ophthalmopathy. The TCR beta CDR3 regions underwent amplification using RNA transcripts as the source. A first-round RT-PCR of the TCR CDR3 used the HTBI primer set. TCRdb redid the calling of the multiplex PCR reads with MiXCR, one entry per CDR3 protein. The table records under 450,000 distinct CDR3 sequences, about 13% of them present only once. Sequenced sample: blood. The receptors come from a man aged 30-40 years with Graves' hyperthyroidism that later progressed to Graves' ophthalmopathy.

This clonotype has ten or more counts. This chain connects TRBV11-3 to TRBJ2-5, with 12 nucleotides matching TRBD1. The V gene's germline CDR1 is SGHNT and CDR2 YENEEA. Trimming took 1 base from V and 1 from J; bases not matched to a gene: 1. This CDR3 contains 16 residues. This CDR3 is CASSLGDRGPQETQYF. For the CDR3, the DNA is TGTGCCAGCAGCTTAGGGGACAGGGGGCCCCAAGAGACCCAGTACTTC.

The sample holds many counts of this clonotype. The V gene is TRBV2, the J gene TRBJ2-3; 9 positions match TRBD1. This CDR3 region has 15 residues. With 5 bases clipped from V and 7 bases from J, the junction kept 10 bases outside the gene matches. Germline V gene data show CDR1 as SNHLY and CDR2 as FYNNEI. DNA of the CDR3: TGTGCCAGCAGTCCCGGGACAGGGATGGGGAATACGCAGTATTTT. Translating it yields CASSPGTGMGNTQYF.

This clonotype was seen just once. The chain joins TRBV12-3 or TRBV12-4 to TRBJ2-1; TRBD2 is a possible D gene (6 bases). CDR3 length: 16 residues. V was trimmed by 3 bases and J by 5 bases, leaving 17 bases between them. The CDR3 loop reads CASSLLSGTQNNEQFF. In DNA form, the CDR3 reads TGTGCCAGCAGTTTGCTTTCCGGGACTCAAAACAATGAGCAGTTCTTC.

There are many counts of this clonotype. The gene calls are TRBV6-5 and TRBJ2-2; D remains ambiguous. Germline V gene data show CDR1 as MNHEY and CDR2 as SVGAGI. CDR3 length: 12 residues. V was shortened by 1 base and J by 6 bases, with 3 bases between the two germline ends. This CDR3 is CASSYYAGELFF. In nucleotides, the CDR3 is TGTGCCAGCAGTTACTATGCCGGGGAGCTGTTTTTT.

This clonotype appeared many times. The junction differs from germline at one of its ends, possibly a read error. This sequence joins TRBV9 and TRBJ2-2, with a possible D match to TRBD2 (7 bases). The length of the CDR3 is 15 residues. Germline V gives CDR1 SGDLS, CDR2 YYNGEE. CDR3 in amino acids: CASSVGGLDTGELFF. The CDR3 DNA sequence: TGCGCCAGCAGTGTGGGGGGGCTGGACACCGGGGAGCTGTTTTTT.

This clonotype was seen repeatedly, ten times or more. The chain recombines TRBV11-3 with TRBJ2-5; 9 positions agree with TRBD1. Trimming removed 4 bases from V and 5 bases from J; junction bases left unmatched: 5. The germline V gene has CDR1 SGHNT and CDR2 YENEEA. The CDR3 runs to 14 residues. CDR3 nucleotide sequence: TGTGCCAGCAGCTCCTATGGACAGGGGGAGACCCAGTACTTC. Translating it yields CASSSYGQGETQYF.

The rearrangement links TRBV20-1 to TRBJ2-1, with a tentative D call TRBD1 (6 bases). The CDR3 runs to 15 residues. Trimming left V 0 bases short and J 4 bases short, with 13 bases between. Germline values: CDR1 DFQATT, CDR2 SNEGSKA (reference sequence). The CDR3 protein is CSARDRGGVYNEQFF. The CDR3 DNA reads TGCAGTGCTAGAGATAGAGGGGGAGTATACAATGAGCAGTTCTTC.

This clonotype was found many times. The chain recombines TRBV2 with TRBJ1-4; D ambiguous. The CDR3 runs 14 residues. CDR1 and CDR2 (germline): SNHLY, FYNNEI. V lost 4 bases, J lost 4 bases, and 10 bases lay in between. Here the CDR3 DNA reads TGTGCCAGCAGTGTCCAGGATATTAATGAAAAACTGTTTTTT. Translation: CASSVQDINEKLFF.

In its sample, this clonotype was seen a few times. The junction shows a germline mismatch at one end, possibly a read error. The rearrangement links TRBV5-5 to TRBJ2-7; D unresolved. The CDR3 has 12 amino acids. From germline, CDR1 is SGHKS and CDR2 YYEKEE (reference sequence). The CDR3 loop is CASGFLRSEQYF. The CDR3 nucleotides are TGTGCCAGCGGCTTCCTTCGTAGCGAGCAGTACTTC. Supplemented by reference TRBV5-5 and TRBJ2-7, the full variable domain reads DAGVTQSPTHLIKTRGQQVTLRCSPISGHKSVSWYQQVLGQGPQFIFQYYEKEERGRGNFPDRFSARQFPNYSSELNVNALLLGDSALYLCASGFLRSEQYFGPGTRLTVT.

This clonotype was detected only a few times. The chain employs TRBV10-3 and TRBJ2-3; TRBD2 agrees at 7 bases. V gave up 5 bases and J gave up 2 bases; unmatched junction bases: 13. The CDR3 contains 17 residues. Germline assignment: CDR1 ENHRY and CDR2 SYGVKD. CDR3 loop: CAISYLGTNKFTDTQYF. The CDR3 DNA sequence: TGTGCCATCAGTTATTTAGGGACTAACAAATTCACAGATACGCAGTATTTT.

This clonotype was picked up one time. This sequence joins TRBV3-1 and TRBJ1-3; D unclear. V lost 0 bases and J lost 0, with 6 bases in between. The CDR3 extends over 15 amino acids. Germline V gene lookup returns CDR1 LGHDT and CDR2 YNNKEL (reference sequence). CDR3 bases: TGTGCCAGCAGCCAAGATCCGCTCTCTGGAAACACCATATATTTT. Amino acid sequence: CASSQDPLSGNTIYF.

This clonotype has just a few counts. The genes are TRBV7-8 and TRBJ1-2, with D unresolved. Germline lookup yields CDR1 SGHVS and CDR2 FQNEAQ. The CDR3 consists of 12 residues. V lost 0 bases and J 3 bases, leaving 2 bases between the germline ends. The CDR3 DNA reads TGTGCCAGCAGCTTAGCAGACTATGGCTACACCTTC. Its translation is CASSLADYGYTF.

This clonotype was found many times. The chain is built from TRBV11-3 and TRBJ1-2, with D tentatively TRBD1 (5 bases). The germline V gene encodes CDR1 SGHNT and CDR2 YENEEA. The ends were cut back, 4 bases at V and 7 bases at J, with 10 bases in the middle. The CDR3 runs 12 residues. CDR3 sequence: CASSSEGFGYTF. CDR3 sequence (DNA): TGTGCCAGCAGCTCGGAGGGGTTTGGCTACACCTTC.

This clonotype came up many times. The chain recombines TRBV7-9 with TRBJ1-1; D gene ambiguous. The CDR3 is made up of 15 amino acids. Germline CDR1 SEHNR, CDR2 FQNEAQ (reference sequence). Trimming pared 5 bases from V and 0 bases from J, leaving 13 bases between. As DNA, the CDR3 is TGTGCCAGCAGCCCCAATGGAGCAATGAACACTGAAGCTTTCTTT. Translated, it gives CASSPNGAMNTEAFF.

This clonotype has a handful of counts. The chain has TRBV7-6 and TRBJ2-7; 7 bases agree with TRBD1. The CDR3 spans 13 residues. Germline V gene sequence: CDR1 SGHVS, CDR2 FNYEAQ. Trimming removed 5 bases from V and 5 bases from J; junction bases left unmatched: 6. CDR3 nucleotide sequence: TGTGCCAGCAGCGTAGGGACAGTCGACGAGCAGTACTTC. Its translation: CASSVGTVDEQYF.

This clonotype has only a few counts. V and J are TRBV10-3 and TRBJ2-5; no clear D. Trimming left V 3 bases short and J 2 bases short, with 1 base between. The germline CDR1 and CDR2 sequences are ENHRY and SYGVKD. This CDR3 region has 11 residues. CDR3 sequence: CAISEQETQYF. The CDR3 DNA sequence: TGTGCCATCAGTGAACAAGAGACCCAGTACTTC.

The table lists this clonotype with many counts. V is TRBV3-1 and J is TRBJ2-7; 8 bases are shared with TRBD2. There are 15 residues in the CDR3. V was pared by 4 bases and J by 0 bases, with 5 bases of the junction left unmatched. Germline-derived CDR1 and CDR2 are LGHDT and YNNKEL (reference sequence). CDR3 amino acids: CASSPTSASSYEQYF. The CDR3 bases are TGTGCCAGCAGCCCGACTAGCGCAAGCTCCTACGAGCAGTACTTC.

This chain joins TRBV6-1 and TRBJ2-1, with 9 bases that match TRBD1. V lost 5 bases to trimming and J lost 6 bases; unmatched junction nucleotides: 5. The CDR3 contains 14 residues. Germline CDR1 is MNHNS and CDR2 is SASEGT. The CDR3 nucleotides are TGTGCCAGCAGTTTCGGGACAGGGACCAATGAGCAGTTCTTC. Amino acid sequence: CASSFGTGTNEQFF.

The chain is built from TRBV7-9 and TRBJ1-1; 10 bases line up with TRBD1. The V gene's germline CDR1 is SEHNR and CDR2 FQNEAQ (reference sequence). This CDR3 has 17 amino acids. Trimming at V came to 4 bases and at J to 0 bases, leaving 8 bases not matched to a gene. The CDR3, as DNA: TGTGCCAGCAGCTCTGGACAGGGGGGGGGCATGAACACTGAAGCTTTCTTT. It yields the protein CASSSGQGGGMNTEAFF.

In its sample, this clonotype was seen many times. The CDR3 loop reads CASSFISYNEQFF. DNA for the CDR3: TGTGCCAGCAGTTTCATCTCCTACAATGAGCAGTTCTTC. The genes are TRBV28 and TRBJ2-1; D remains ambiguous. The CDR3 totals 13 residues. The germline gives CDR1 MDHEN, CDR2 SYDVKM. V lost 3 bases, J lost 0 bases, and 3 bases lay in between.

The V call is TRBV4-1, the J call TRBJ1-2; TRBD1 matches at 10 bases. CDR1 and CDR2 from the germline V gene are MGHRA and YSYEKL. The CDR3 spans 15 residues. J lost 3 bases, V lost 3 bases, and 4 bases had no gene match. The CDR3, as DNA: TGCGCCAGCAGCCACTCGACAGGGGGCGACTATGGCTACACCTTC. It is translated as CASSHSTGGDYGYTF.

About this clonotype: A read error is possible here, since a much larger clone lies one base away. The V call is TRBV7-6, the J call TRBJ2-1; TRBD1 agrees at 7 bases. V gave up 0 bases and J gave up 10 bases; unmatched junction bases: 9. CDR3 length: 15 residues. The germline CDR1 and CDR2 sequences are SGHVS and FNYEAQ. The CDR3 loop is CASSLAVGQSYEQFF. The CDR3 nucleotides are TGTGCCAGCAGCTTAGCGGTGGGACAGAGCTACGAGCAGTTCTTC.

There are many counts of this clonotype. The chain uses TRBV7-8 and TRBJ1-4; D remains unclear. V was shortened by 3 bases and J by 0 bases, with 5 bases between the two germline ends. Germline V gene data show CDR1 as SGHVS and CDR2 as FQNEAQ. This CDR3 is built from 14 residues. Here the CDR3 DNA reads TGTGCCAGCAGCTTCGGCACAACTAATGAAAAACTGTTTTTT. This sequence encodes CASSFGTTNEKLFF.

This clonotype was counted many times. This sequence joins TRBV28 and TRBJ2-5, with TRBD2 matching over 16 bases. Germline values: CDR1 MDHEN, CDR2 SYDVKM. V was clipped by 6 bases and J by 5 bases; unmatched bases: 12. CDR3 size: 18 residues. The DNA of the CDR3 is TGTGCCAGCAGGGGGACTAGCGGGGGGGCCGATTTTTGGGAGACCCAGTACTTC. Translating gives CASRGTSGGADFWETQYF. The variable domain in full, with the rest retrieved from reference TRBV28 and TRBJ2-5, is DVKVTQSSRYLVKRTGEKVFLECVQDMDHENMFWYRQDPGLGLRLIYFSYDVKMKEKGDIPEGYSVSREKKERFSLILESASTNQTSMYLCASRGTSGGADFWETQYFGPGTRLLVL.

This clonotype showed up just a few times. CDR3: CASSNSRAAGANVLTF. The CDR3 nucleotides are TGTGCCAGCAGCAATAGCAGGGCCGCTGGGGCCAACGTCCTGACTTTC. The chain recombines TRBV9 with TRBJ2-6, with D tentatively TRBD1 (5 bases). Germline CDR1 is SGDLS and CDR2 is YYNGEE. Trimming shortened V by 4 bases and J by 2 bases, and 13 bases separated the two germline ends. This CDR3 has 16 amino acids.

This clonotype turned up a few times. The chain is built from TRBV6-1 and TRBJ1-4; tentative D call: TRBD1 (6 bases). The CDR3 loop spans 15 amino acids. The V end was cut by 7 bases, the J end by 3 bases, with 15 bases between. Germline V CDR1 and CDR2: MNHNS, SASEGT. CDR3 bases: TGTGCCAGCAAGCATGGGGGGCTCGCTAATGAAAAACTGTTTTTT. Residues: CASKHGGLANEKLFF.

This rearrangement joins TRBV6-1 to TRBJ2-1, with 9 positions matching TRBD2. V shed 6 bases, J shed 14 bases, and the junction held 11 bases outside the gene matches. Germline V gene data show CDR1 as MNHNS and CDR2 as SASEGT. CDR3 length: 13 amino acids. The CDR3: CASSRTLSGGKFF. The DNA of the CDR3 is TGTGCCAGCAGCCGGACGCTTAGCGGGGGAAAGTTCTTC.

The sample holds many counts of this clonotype. The V gene is TRBV11-1, the J gene TRBJ1-1; TRBD1 matches 7 bases. Germline V gene sequence: CDR1 SGHAT, CDR2 FQDESV (reference sequence). Trimming at V came to 5 bases and at J to 4 bases, leaving 7 bases not matched to a gene. This CDR3 region has 14 residues. Here the CDR3 DNA reads TGTGCCAGCAGCCTACTACAGGGGACCACTGAAGCTTTCTTT. This gives the protein CASSLLQGTTEAFF. Looking up the rest from reference TRBV11-1 and TRBJ1-1 gives the full variable domain: EAEVAQSPRYKITEKSQAVAFWCDPISGHATLYWYRQILGQGPELLVQFQDESVVDDSQLPKDRFSAERLKGVDSTLKIQPAELGDSAMYLCASSLLQGTTEAFFGQGTRLTVV.

In its sample, this clonotype was seen many times. This chain links TRBV30 with TRBJ2-7; tentative D call: TRBD2 (6 bases). The ends were cut back, 4 bases at V and 4 bases at J, with 11 bases in the middle. Looked up from germline, CDR1 is GTSNPN and CDR2 is SVGIG (reference sequence). CDR3 length equals 12 residues. The CDR3 DNA follows: TGTGCCTGGAACCCCGGGGGTTACGAGCAGTACTTC. Protein sequence: CAWNPGGYEQYF.

This clonotype was counted at least ten times. The chain recombines TRBV24-1 with TRBJ1-5; D is uncertain. CDR3 length: 15 residues. The V end lost 5 bases, the J end lost 2 bases, and 12 bases lay between the germline ends. CDR1 and CDR2 (germline): KGHDR, SFDVKD. The CDR3 spells CATSATRTGNQPQHF. The CDR3 DNA reads as TGTGCCACCAGTGCCACCCGGACGGGCAATCAGCCCCAGCATTTT.